Listed below are T cell receptor beta chains from one sample, sequenced in a study of cytomegalovirus exposure and HLA in healthy donors. Repertoires were generated with immunoSEQ multiplex PCR, while TCRdb's copy carries only in-frame clones and drops some. The sample includes more than 100,000 clones, around two thirds of them seen just once. Sequenced input: PBMCs. The receptors originated from a woman aged 40 to 50 in good health and CMV-seronegative. Both conserved end residues are part of each CDR3. The D gene is left open where the match is weak. The size entry is marked missing in some rows and otherwise reads once, few, many or a size class.

d_gene	v_gene	j_gene	abundance	CDR3aa	CDR3nt
TRBD1	TRBV2	TRBJ1-1	-	CASSVGQGAGMNTEAFF	TGTGCCAGCAGTGTGGGACAGGGGGCTGGTATGAACACTGAAGCTTTCTTT
-	TRBV5-1	TRBJ2-7	-	CASSLGRGDDEQYF	TGCGCCAGCAGCTTGGGCAGGGGTGACGACGAGCAGTACTTC
-	TRBV21-1	TRBJ2-7	-	CASTLQGQKGIRSFATYEQYF	TGTGCCAGCACCCTCCAAGGACAGAAAGGTATCCGATCTTTTGCCACCTACGAGCAGTACTTC
-	TRBV27	TRBJ1-1	-	CASSLTWGAEAFF	TGTGCCAGCAGTTTAACATGGGGCGCTGAAGCTTTCTTT
-	TRBV5-1	TRBJ1-1	-	CASSLSPITGEAFF	TGCGCCAGCAGCTTGTCCCCTATTACAGGTGAAGCTTTCTTT
TRBD1	TRBV18	TRBJ1-2	few	CASSPGTGSGYTF	TGTGCCAGCTCACCAGGGACAGGGAGTGGCTACACCTTC
-	TRBV21-1	TRBJ1-1	-	CASSTGGRVNTEAFF	TGTGCCAGCAGCACGGGGGGGAGGGTGAACACTGAAGCTTTCTTT
-	TRBV6-4	TRBJ1-1	-	CASRGEAEAFF	TGTGCCAGCAGAGGAGAGGCTGAAGCTTTCTTT
TRBD2	TRBV10-2	TRBJ2-7	few	CASNLAGPSYEQYF	TGCGCCAGCAACCTAGCGGGGCCTTCCTACGAGCAGTACTTC
TRBD1	TRBV28	TRBJ1-2	few	CASSSTGTANYGYTF	TGTGCCAGCAGCAGTACCGGGACAGCAAACTATGGCTACACCTTC
-	TRBV28	TRBJ1-1	once	CASSFGGARGRTEAFF	TGTGCCAGCAGTTTTGGGGGGGCGAGGGGCAGGACTGAAGCTTTCTTT
-	TRBV12-2	TRBJ1-5	-	CASRLTQGNQPQHF	TGTGCAAGTCGCTTAACCCAGGGCAATCAGCCCCAGCATTTT
TRBD2	TRBV5-6	TRBJ2-3	-	CASSLAILGGADTQYF	TGTGCCAGCAGCTTGGCTATCTTGGGGGGGGCAGATACGCAGTATTTT
TRBD1	TRBV5-1	TRBJ2-5	-	CASSLAGQGQETQYF	TGCGCCAGCAGCTTGGCCGGACAGGGACAAGAGACCCAGTACTTC
TRBD1	TRBV5-1	TRBJ1-3	-	CASSLEVVRGQLPGNTIYF	TGCGCCAGCAGCTTGGAGGTCGTCAGGGGGCAGTTACCTGGAAACACCATATATTTT
TRBD1	TRBV7-9	TRBJ1-6	few	CASSLEGGNSPLHF	TGTGCCAGCAGCTTAGAAGGGGGCAATTCACCCCTCCACTTT
TRBD1	TRBV2	TRBJ2-3	-	CASSGQGATDTQYF	TGTGCCAGCAGCGGACAGGGGGCCACAGATACGCAGTATTTT
-	TRBV7-9	TRBJ1-2	-	CASSLRQGQGYGYTF	TGTGCCAGCAGCTTACGGCAGGGGCAGGGCTATGGCTACACCTTC
-	TRBV10-2	TRBJ2-1	once	CASSGLGAGIGNEQFF	TGCGCCAGCAGTGGGCTCGGGGCGGGGATAGGCAATGAGCAGTTCTTC
-	TRBV7-6	TRBJ1-5	-	CASSSTVDQPQHF	TGTGCCAGCAGCTCAACTGTGGATCAGCCCCAGCATTTT
-	TRBV30	TRBJ1-3	-	CAWSVGGRGGIYF	TGTGCCTGGAGTGTCGGGGGACGGGGCGGCATATATTTT
-	TRBV7-2	TRBJ1-2	once	CASSERRGAFYTF	TGTGCCAGCAGCGAGAGACGGGGGGCCTTCTACACCTTC
-	TRBV2	TRBJ1-4	-	CASTQQREKLFF	TGTGCCAGCACCCAACAGAGAGAAAAACTGTTTTTT
-	TRBV6-5	TRBJ1-2	few	CASSLLQGFNYGYTF	TGTGCCAGCAGTCTTCTTCAGGGATTTAACTATGGCTACACCTTC
-	TRBV5-1	TRBJ2-1	-	CASSLRRGPGEQFF	TGCGCCAGCAGCTTAAGGAGGGGTCCCGGAGAGCAGTTCTTC
TRBD1	TRBV7-2	TRBJ1-6	-	CASSFGQGGSPLHF	TGTGCCAGCAGCTTCGGACAGGGGGGTTCACCCCTCCACTTT
TRBD1	TRBV7-9	TRBJ1-3	-	CASSLLTGGTGNTIYF	TGTGCCAGCAGCTTACTCACAGGGGGAACTGGAAACACCATATATTTT
TRBD1	TRBV28	TRBJ1-1	-	CASSLRRTGPTTEAFF	TGTGCCAGCAGTTTGAGGAGGACAGGGCCAACTACTGAAGCTTTCTTT
TRBD1	TRBV6-5	TRBJ2-3	-	CASSVGQVNTDTQYF	TGTGCCAGCAGTGTCGGACAGGTCAACACAGATACGCAGTATTTT
-	TRBV30	TRBJ2-1	-	CAWSPGNNEQFF	TGTGCCTGGTCCCCAGGCAACAATGAGCAGTTCTTC
TRBD1	TRBV7-2	TRBJ2-1	-	CASSLWDRAFYNEQFF	TGTGCCAGCAGCCTATGGGACAGGGCCTTCTACAATGAGCAGTTCTTC
-	TRBV5-4	TRBJ2-7	-	CASSLKDSEQYF	TGTGCCAGCAGCTTGAAGGACAGCGAGCAGTACTTC
-	TRBV27	TRBJ1-1	-	CASRDRSYTEAFF	TGTGCCAGCAGAGACAGATCATACACTGAAGCTTTCTTT
-	TRBV30	TRBJ1-3	few	CAWSFGGIGNTIYF	TGTGCCTGGAGTTTCGGGGGGATCGGAAACACCATATATTTT
-	TRBV5-1	TRBJ2-1	-	CASSLWGLNNEQFF	TGCGCCAGCAGCTTGTGGGGGCTCAACAATGAGCAGTTCTTC
TRBD2	TRBV5-1	TRBJ2-3	-	CASSLALAGDTDTQYF	TGCGCCAGCAGCTTGGCGCTAGCGGGGGACACAGATACGCAGTATTTT
-	TRBV11-2	TRBJ1-6	-	CASSSPPGKRNSPLHF	TGTGCCAGCAGCTCACCACCGGGGAAGAGAAATTCACCCCTCCACTTT
-	TRBV5-1	TRBJ1-2	-	CASSLAGSGAKDGYTF	TGCGCCAGCAGCTTGGCGGGTTCAGGGGCAAAAGATGGCTACACCTTC
TRBD1	TRBV28	TRBJ2-7	-	CASSLADRVSYEQYF	TGTGCCAGCAGTTTGGCTGACAGGGTCTCCTACGAGCAGTACTTC
-	TRBV6-5	TRBJ1-4	few	CASLGRANEKLFF	TGTGCCAGCTTGGGCAGGGCTAATGAAAAACTGTTTTTT
TRBD1	TRBV7-6	TRBJ1-1	-	CASSLEQGMGTEAFF	TGTGCCAGCAGCTTAGAACAGGGGATGGGAACTGAAGCTTTCTTT
-	TRBV7-2	TRBJ1-6	-	CASSTDSNSPLHF	TGTGCCAGCAGCACGGACAGTAACTCACCCCTCCACTTT
TRBD1	TRBV15	TRBJ1-2	-	CATSREGQSTYGYTF	TGTGCCACCAGCAGAGAGGGACAGTCTACCTATGGCTACACCTTC
-	TRBV5-1	TRBJ2-1	-	CASTRAGMGNQEQFF	TGCGCCAGCACCCGTGCGGGGATGGGGAACCAAGAGCAGTTCTTC
-	TRBV28	TRBJ1-1	-	CASILGVQAFF	TGTGCCAGCATCCTAGGAGTCCAAGCTTTCTTT